Reported below is one T cell receptor beta chain. This record comes from a study of beta chain features in type 1 diabetes. Of the isolated RNA, all was reverse transcribed, and so the sequenced material was expressed TCRB transcripts. Some clones are missing from TCRdb's copy, which holds only in-frame ones; the method was immunoSEQ multiplex PCR. This table has 220,000 or so clones, about 70% appearing once. Every donor provided one heparinised blood draw, which averaged approximately 120 mL. This CDR3 spans 13 amino acids. V was pared by 7 bases and J by 1 base, with 13 bases between. The germline CDR1 and CDR2 sequences are GTSNPN and SVGIG (reference sequence).

Material: naive CD4+ T cells from blood. The chain couples TRBV30 to TRBJ1-1; D perhaps matches TRBD1 (5 bases). This receptor was taken from a man aged 25 to 45 in good health. CDR3 nucleotides: TGTGCCTCCTTAAGACAGAAGAACACTGAAGCTTTCTTT. Its translation: CASLRQKNTEAFF. Using reference TRBV30 and TRBJ1-1 for the parts outside the CDR3, the full variable domain is SQTIHQWPATLVQPVGSPLSLECTVEGTSNPNLYWYRQAAGRGLQLLFYSVGIGQISSEVPQNLSASRPQDRQFILSSKKLLLSDSGFYLCASLRQKNTEAFFGQGTRLTVV.